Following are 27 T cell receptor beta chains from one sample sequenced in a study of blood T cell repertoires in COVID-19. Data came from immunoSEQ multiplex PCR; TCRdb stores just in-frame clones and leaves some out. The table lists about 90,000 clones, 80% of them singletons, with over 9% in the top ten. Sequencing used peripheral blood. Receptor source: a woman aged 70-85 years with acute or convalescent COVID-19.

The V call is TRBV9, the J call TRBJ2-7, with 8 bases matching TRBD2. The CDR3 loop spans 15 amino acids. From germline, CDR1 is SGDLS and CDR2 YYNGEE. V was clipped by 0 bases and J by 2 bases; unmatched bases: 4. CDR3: CASSVGIAGTYEQYF. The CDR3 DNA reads TGTGCCAGCAGCGTAGGGATAGCGGGGACCTACGAGCAGTACTTC.

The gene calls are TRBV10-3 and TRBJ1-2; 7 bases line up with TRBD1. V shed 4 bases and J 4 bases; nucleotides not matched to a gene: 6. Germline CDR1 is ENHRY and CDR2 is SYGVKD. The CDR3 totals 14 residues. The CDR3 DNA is TGTGCCATCAGTGCGGGGACAGTAACCTATGGCTACACCTTC. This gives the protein CAISAGTVTYGYTF.

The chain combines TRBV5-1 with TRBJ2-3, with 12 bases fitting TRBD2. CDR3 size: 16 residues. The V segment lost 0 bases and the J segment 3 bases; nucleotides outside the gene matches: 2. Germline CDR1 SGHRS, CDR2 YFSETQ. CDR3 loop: CASSLGTSGTTDTQYF. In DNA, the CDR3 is TGCGCCAGCAGCTTGGGGACTAGCGGGACGACAGATACGCAGTATTTT.

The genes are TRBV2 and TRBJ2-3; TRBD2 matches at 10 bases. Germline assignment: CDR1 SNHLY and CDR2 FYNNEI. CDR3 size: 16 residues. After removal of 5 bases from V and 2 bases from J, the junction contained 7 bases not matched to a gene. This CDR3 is CASSSRLAGLTDTQYF. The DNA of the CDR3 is TGTGCCAGCAGTTCCCGACTAGCGGGCCTCACAGATACGCAGTATTTT. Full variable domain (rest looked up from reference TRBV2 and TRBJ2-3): EPEVTQTPSHQVTQMGQEVILRCVPISNHLYFYWYRQILGQKVEFLVSFYNNEISEKSEIFDDQFSVERPDGSNFTLKIRSTKLEDSAMYFCASSSRLAGLTDTQYFGPGTRLTVL.

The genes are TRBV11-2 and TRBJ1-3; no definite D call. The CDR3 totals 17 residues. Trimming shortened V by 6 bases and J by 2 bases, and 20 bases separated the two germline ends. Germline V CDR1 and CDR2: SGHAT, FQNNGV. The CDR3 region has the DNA TGTGCCAGCAGTAGAGAGGGTGCAGGCCGACCTGGAAACACCATATATTTT. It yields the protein CASSREGAGRPGNTIYF.

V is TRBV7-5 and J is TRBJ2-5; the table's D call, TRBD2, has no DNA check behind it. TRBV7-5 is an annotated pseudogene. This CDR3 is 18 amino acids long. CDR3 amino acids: CVRSGNGLAGTFQETQYF. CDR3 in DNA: TGTGTCAGAAGCGGCAACGGACTAGCGGGCACCTTCCAAGAGACCCAGTACTTC.

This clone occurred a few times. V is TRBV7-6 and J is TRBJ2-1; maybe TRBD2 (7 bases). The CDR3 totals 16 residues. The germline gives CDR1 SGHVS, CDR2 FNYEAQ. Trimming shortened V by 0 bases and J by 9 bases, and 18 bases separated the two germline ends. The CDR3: CASSLAGYGGQGEQFF. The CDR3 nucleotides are TGTGCCAGCAGCTTAGCGGGATACGGGGGGCAGGGTGAGCAGTTCTTC.

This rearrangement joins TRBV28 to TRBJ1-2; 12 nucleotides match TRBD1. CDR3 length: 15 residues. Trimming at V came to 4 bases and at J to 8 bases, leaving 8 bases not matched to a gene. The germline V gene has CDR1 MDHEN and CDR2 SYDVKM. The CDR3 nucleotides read TGTGCCAGCAGTTCACAGGGACAGGGGGCTGGAGGCTACACCTTC. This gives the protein CASSSQGQGAGGYTF.

The CDR3: CVRTPGLAGGQFF. DNA for the CDR3: TGTGTCAGAACCCCCGGACTAGCGGGGGGGCAGTTCTTC. The chain carries TRBV7-5 and TRBJ2-1; the D call TRBD2 from the table was never checked on the DNA. TRBV7-5 is labeled a pseudogene. CDR3 size: 13 residues.

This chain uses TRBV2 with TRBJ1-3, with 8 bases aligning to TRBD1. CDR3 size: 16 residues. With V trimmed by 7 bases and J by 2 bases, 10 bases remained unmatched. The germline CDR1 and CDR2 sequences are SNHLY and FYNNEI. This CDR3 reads CASTGTGTWAGNTIYF. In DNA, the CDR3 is TGTGCCAGCACCGGGACAGGAACCTGGGCTGGAAACACCATATATTTT.

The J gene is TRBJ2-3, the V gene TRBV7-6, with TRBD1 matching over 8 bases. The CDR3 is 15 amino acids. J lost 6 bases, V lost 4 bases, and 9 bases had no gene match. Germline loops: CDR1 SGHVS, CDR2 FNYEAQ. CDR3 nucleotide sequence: TGTGCCAGCAGCTCGTTGCAGGGGGCAGGGGATACGCAGTATTTT. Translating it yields CASSSLQGAGDTQYF.

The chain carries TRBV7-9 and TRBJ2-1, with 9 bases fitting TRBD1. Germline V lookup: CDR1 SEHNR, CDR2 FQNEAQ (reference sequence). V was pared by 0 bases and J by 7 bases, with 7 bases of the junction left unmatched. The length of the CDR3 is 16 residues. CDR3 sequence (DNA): TGTGCCAGCAGCTTAGCGAGGGACAGGGTTACGAATGAGCAGTTCTTC. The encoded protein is CASSLARDRVTNEQFF.

CDR3 region: CATSDWTGMAGELFF. The CDR3 nucleotides read TGTGCCACCAGTGATTGGACAGGGATGGCCGGGGAGCTGTTTTTT. V gene TRBV24-1 combines with J gene TRBJ2-2; 8 bases align to TRBD1. Germline V gene sequence: CDR1 KGHDR, CDR2 SFDVKD. The V gene end was trimmed by 2 bases and the J gene end by 6 bases; junction bases not matched to a gene: 4. The CDR3 runs to 15 residues.

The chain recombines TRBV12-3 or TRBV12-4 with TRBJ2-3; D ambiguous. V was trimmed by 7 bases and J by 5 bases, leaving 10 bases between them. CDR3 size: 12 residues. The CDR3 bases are TGTGCCAGCACCCTGACACTAGATACGCAGTATTTT. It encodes CASTLTLDTQYF.

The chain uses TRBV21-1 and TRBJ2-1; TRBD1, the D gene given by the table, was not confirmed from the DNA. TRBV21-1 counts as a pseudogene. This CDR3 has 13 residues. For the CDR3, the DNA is TGTGCCAGCAGCCCTCACGCTCAGGGGGGCCTGTTCTTC. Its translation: CASSPHAQGGLFF.

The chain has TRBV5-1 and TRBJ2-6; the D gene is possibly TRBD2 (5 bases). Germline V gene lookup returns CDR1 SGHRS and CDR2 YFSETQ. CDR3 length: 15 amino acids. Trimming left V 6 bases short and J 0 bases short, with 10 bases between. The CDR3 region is CASTRDSSGANVLTF. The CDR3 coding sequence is TGCGCCAGCACGAGGGATAGCTCTGGGGCCAACGTCCTGACTTTC.

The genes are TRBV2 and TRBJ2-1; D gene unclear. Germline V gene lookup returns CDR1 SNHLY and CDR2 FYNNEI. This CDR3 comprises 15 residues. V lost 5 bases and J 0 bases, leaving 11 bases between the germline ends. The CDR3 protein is CASSIMGSSYNEQFF. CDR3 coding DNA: TGTGCCAGCAGTATCATGGGCAGCTCCTACAATGAGCAGTTCTTC.

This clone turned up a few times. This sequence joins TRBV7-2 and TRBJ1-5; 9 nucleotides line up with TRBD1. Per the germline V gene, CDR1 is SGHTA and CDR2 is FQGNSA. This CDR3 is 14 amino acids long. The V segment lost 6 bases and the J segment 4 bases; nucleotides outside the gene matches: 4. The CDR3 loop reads CASRPGTGNQPQHF. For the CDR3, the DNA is TGTGCCAGCAGGCCCGGGACAGGGAATCAGCCCCAGCATTTT.

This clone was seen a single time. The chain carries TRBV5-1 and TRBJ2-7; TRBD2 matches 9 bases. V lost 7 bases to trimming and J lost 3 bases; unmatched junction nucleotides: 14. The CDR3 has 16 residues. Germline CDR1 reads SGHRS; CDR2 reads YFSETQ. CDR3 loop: CASQLAGGFEGYEQYF. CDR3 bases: TGCGCCAGCCAGCTGGCGGGAGGGTTTGAGGGCTACGAGCAGTACTTC.

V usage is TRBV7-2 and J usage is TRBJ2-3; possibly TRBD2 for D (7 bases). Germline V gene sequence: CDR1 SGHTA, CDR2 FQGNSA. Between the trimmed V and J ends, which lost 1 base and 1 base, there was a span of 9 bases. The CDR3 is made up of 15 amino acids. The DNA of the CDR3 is TGTGCCAGCAGCTTAGACGGGGGGCGCACAGATACGCAGTATTTT. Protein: CASSLDGGRTDTQYF.

In DNA, the CDR3 is TGCGCCAGCAGCGGGACAGGGATTTATGGCTACACCTTC. Translated: CASSGTGIYGYTF. V is TRBV5-1 and J is TRBJ1-2; 9 bases align to TRBD1. CDR1 is SGHRS and CDR2 is YFSETQ in the germline V gene. There are 13 residues in the CDR3. J lost 5 bases, V lost 4 bases, and 3 bases had no gene match.

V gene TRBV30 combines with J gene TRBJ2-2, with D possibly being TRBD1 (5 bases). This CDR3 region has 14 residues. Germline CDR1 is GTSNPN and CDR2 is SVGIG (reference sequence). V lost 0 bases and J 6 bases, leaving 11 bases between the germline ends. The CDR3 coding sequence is TGTGCCTGGAGTGTCAGGGCAGCACCCGGGGAGCTGTTTTTT. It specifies CAWSVRAAPGELFF.

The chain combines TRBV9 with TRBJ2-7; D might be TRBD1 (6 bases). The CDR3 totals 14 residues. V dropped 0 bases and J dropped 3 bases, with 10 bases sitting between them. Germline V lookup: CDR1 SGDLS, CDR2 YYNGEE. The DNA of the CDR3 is TGTGCCAGCAGCGTAGGTGACAGGTTCTACGAGCAGTACTTC. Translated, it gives CASSVGDRFYEQYF. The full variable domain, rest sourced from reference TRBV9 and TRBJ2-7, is DSGVTQTPKHLITATGQRVTLRCSPRSGDLSVYWYQQSLDQGLQFLIQYYNGEERAKGNILERFSAQQFPDLHSELNLSSLELGDSALYFCASSVGDRFYEQYFGPGTRLTVT.

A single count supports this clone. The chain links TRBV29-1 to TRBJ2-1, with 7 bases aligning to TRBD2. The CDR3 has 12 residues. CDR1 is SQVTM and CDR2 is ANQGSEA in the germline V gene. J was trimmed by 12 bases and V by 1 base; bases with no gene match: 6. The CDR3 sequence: CSVEGVPGGQFF. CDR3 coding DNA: TGCAGCGTTGAAGGGGTCCCGGGAGGGCAGTTCTTC.

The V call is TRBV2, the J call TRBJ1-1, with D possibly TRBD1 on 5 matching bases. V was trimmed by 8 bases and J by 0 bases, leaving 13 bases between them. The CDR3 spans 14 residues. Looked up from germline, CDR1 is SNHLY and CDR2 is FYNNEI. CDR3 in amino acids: CASDGGTMNTEAFF. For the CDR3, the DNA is TGTGCCAGCGACGGAGGGACCATGAACACTGAAGCTTTCTTT.

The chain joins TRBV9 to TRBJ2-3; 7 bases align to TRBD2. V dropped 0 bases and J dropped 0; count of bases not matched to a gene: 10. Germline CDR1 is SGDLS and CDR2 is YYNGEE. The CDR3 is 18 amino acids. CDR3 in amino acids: CASSVGASGQTSTDTQYF. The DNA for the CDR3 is TGTGCCAGCAGCGTAGGGGCTAGCGGTCAAACTAGCACAGATACGCAGTATTTT.

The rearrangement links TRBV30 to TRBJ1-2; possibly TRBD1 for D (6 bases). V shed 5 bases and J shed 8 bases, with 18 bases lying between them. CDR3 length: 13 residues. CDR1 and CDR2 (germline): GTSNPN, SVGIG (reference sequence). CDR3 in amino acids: CAWAAGTTIGYTF. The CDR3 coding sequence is TGTGCCTGGGCGGCCGGGACAACGATAGGCTACACCTTC. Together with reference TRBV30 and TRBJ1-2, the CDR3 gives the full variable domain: SQTIHQWPATLVQPVGSPLSLECTVEGTSNPNLYWYRQAAGRGLQLLFYSVGIGQISSEVPQNLSASRPQDRQFILSSKKLLLSDSGFYLCAWAAGTTIGYTFGSGTRLTVV.